Listed here is a single TCR beta chain. Antigen specificity is unknown. These data belong to a study of CD8 T cells in ankylosing spondylitis. The study, taken as a whole, reports: A motif of eight or nine highly homologous TCR beta variants was seen as apparently characteristic of ankylosing spondylitis blood. Some motif variants were previously reported in reactive arthritis synovial fluid and blood.

Germline-derived CDR1 and CDR2 are SEHNR and FQNEAQ (reference sequence). The CDR3 length is 16 residues. With 6 bases removed from V and 5 bases from J, the gap between germline ends came to 20 bases. MiXCR, applied by TCRdb to the 5' RACE reads, yields one record per CDR3 protein. Among 390,000 or so distinct CDR3 sequences listed, 20% to 25% were seen once. V is TRBV7-9 and J is TRBJ2-1, with D possibly matching TRBD2 (6 bases). Sample: blood, either unsorted or a sorted T cell fraction (not recorded which). This clonotype originated in a male donor with ankylosing spondylitis. The CDR3 loop is CASSFQARDSNNEQFF. The CDR3 DNA reads TGTGCCAGCAGTTTCCAAGCCCGGGACTCGAACAATGAGCAGTTCTTC.